Sequencing of this T cell receptor (beta chain) was carried out in a study of shared clonotypes between healthy human individuals. Study-wide results and limits: Only blood underwent sampling, and tissue repertoires likely differ.

This clone came up once. The antigen is not known. Positive CCR7 selection of CD45RO-negative cells yielded the naive CD8 cells, and terminally differentiated effector memory CD45RA+ cells were excluded. Using immunoSEQ multiplex PCR, the repertoire was profiled, and TCRdb retains in-frame clones only, with some absent. The table shows roughly 650,000 clones, with approximately 96% occurring only once. Trimming cost V 4 bases and J 4 bases; bases outside gene matches: 12. Germline V gives CDR1 MGHRA, CDR2 YSYEKL. The CDR3 spans 16 residues. The specimen was naive CD8+ T cells sorted from blood. This chain joins TRBV4-1 and TRBJ1-1, with 7 bases that match TRBD1. The TCR comes from a woman aged 25 to 45 in good health. CDR3 nucleotides: TGCGCCAGCAGCCGAACACCAACAGGGGCATCCACTGAAGCTTTCTTT. It specifies CASSRTPTGASTEAFF.